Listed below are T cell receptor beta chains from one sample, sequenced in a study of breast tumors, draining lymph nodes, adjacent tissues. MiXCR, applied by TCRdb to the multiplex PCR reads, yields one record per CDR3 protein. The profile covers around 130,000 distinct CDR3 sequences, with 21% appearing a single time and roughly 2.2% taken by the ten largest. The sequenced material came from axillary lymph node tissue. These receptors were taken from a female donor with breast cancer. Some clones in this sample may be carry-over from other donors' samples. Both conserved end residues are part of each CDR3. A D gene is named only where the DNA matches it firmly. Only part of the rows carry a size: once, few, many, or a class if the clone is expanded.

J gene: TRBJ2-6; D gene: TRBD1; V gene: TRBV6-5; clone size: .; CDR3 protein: CASSPGQGDIKRQIGANVLTF; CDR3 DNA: TGTGCCAGCAGCCCGGGACAGGGTGACATAAAGAGACAGATTGGGGCCAACGTCCTGACTTTC
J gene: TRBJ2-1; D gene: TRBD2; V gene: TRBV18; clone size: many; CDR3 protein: CASSPTSGRGSYEQFF; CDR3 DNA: TGTGCCAGCTCACCTACTAGCGGGAGAGGTAGCTATGAGCAGTTCTTC
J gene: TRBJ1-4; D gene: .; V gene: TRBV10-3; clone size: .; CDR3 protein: CASRSPSEKLFF; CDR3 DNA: TGTGCCAGCAGGAGCCCTAGCGAAAAACTGTTTTTT
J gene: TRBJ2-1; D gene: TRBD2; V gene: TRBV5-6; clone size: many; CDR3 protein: CASSFDRAGSYNEQFF; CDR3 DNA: TGTGCCAGCAGCTTTGATCGAGCGGGATCCTACAATGAGCAGTTCTTC
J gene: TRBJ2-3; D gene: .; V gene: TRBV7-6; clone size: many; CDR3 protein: CASSLTIGSDTQYF; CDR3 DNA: TGTGCCAGCAGCTTGACCATAGGATCAGATACGCAGTATTTT
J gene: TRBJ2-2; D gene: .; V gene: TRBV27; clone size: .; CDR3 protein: CASSPRDTDTGELFF; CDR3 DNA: TGTGCCAGCAGTCCACGGGACACAGACACCGGGGAGCTGTTTTTT
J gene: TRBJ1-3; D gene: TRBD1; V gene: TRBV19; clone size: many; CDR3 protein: CASSIQRLQGAGNTIYF; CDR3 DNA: TGTGCCAGTAGCATACAAAGACTACAGGGGGCTGGAAACACCATATATTTT
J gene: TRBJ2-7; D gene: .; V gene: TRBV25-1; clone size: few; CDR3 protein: CASSEVGLADEQYF; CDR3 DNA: TGTGCCAGCAGTGAAGTGGGTTTGGCCGACGAGCAGTACTTC
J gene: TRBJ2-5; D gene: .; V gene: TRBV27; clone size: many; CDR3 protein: CASSPDGGETQYF; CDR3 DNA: TGTGCCAGCAGCCCGGACGGTGGGGAGACCCAGTACTTC
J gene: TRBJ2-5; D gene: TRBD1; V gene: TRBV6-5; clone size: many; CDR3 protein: CASRGAGGRGETQYF; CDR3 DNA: TGTGCCAGCAGGGGGGCAGGGGGTAGGGGGGAGACCCAGTACTTC
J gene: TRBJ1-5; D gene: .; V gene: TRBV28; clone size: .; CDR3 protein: CASSTRGYQPQHF; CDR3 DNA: TGTGCCAGCTCGACCCGGGGTTATCAGCCCCAGCATTTT
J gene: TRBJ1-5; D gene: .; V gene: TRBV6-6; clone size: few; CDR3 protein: CASSYSGSRRGELVQPQHF; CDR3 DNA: TGTGCCAGCAGTTACTCCGGCTCTAGACGGGGAGAATTAGTTCAGCCCCAGCATTTT
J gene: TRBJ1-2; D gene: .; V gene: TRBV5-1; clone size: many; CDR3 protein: CASSPTAQGPYGYTF; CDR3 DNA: TGCGCCAGCAGCCCAACCGCCCAGGGACCCTATGGCTACACCTTC
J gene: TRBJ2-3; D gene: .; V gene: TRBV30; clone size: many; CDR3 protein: CAWSYGNHETDTQYF; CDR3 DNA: TGTGCCTGGAGTTATGGAAACCATGAAACAGATACGCAGTATTTT
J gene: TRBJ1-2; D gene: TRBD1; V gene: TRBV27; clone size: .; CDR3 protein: CASSLGDSGHRYTF; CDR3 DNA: TGTGCCAGCAGTTTGGGGGACAGCGGCCATCGCTACACCTTC
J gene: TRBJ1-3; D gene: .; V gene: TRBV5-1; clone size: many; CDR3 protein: CASSLGIRDTIYF; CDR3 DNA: TGCGCCAGCAGCTTGGGGATCAGGGACACCATATATTTT
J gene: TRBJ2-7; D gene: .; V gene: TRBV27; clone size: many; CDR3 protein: CASSLSRGGTYEQYF; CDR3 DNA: TGTGCCAGCAGTTTATCGAGAGGCGGAACCTACGAGCAGTACTTC
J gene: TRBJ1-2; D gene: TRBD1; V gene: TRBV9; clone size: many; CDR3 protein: CASSRSGTGFYGYTF; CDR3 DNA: TGTGCCAGCAGCCGATCCGGGACAGGGTTCTATGGCTACACCTTC
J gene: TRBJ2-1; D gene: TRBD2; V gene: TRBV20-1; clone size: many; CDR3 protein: CSARDGRGSGNEQFF; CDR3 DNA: TGCAGTGCTAGAGATGGGCGGGGGAGCGGCAATGAGCAGTTCTTC
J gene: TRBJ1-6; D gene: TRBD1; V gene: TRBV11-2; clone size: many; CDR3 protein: CASSKATGIDSPLHF; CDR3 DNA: TGTGCCAGCAGCAAAGCGACAGGGATCGATTCACCCCTCCACTTT
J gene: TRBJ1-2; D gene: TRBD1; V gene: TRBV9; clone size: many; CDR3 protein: CASSTGTGGASNYGYTF; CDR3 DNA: TGTGCCAGCAGCACAGGGACAGGGGGCGCCTCTAACTATGGCTACACCTTC
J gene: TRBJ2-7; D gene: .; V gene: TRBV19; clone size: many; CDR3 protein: CASSSSSSYEQYF; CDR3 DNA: TGTGCCTCCAGTTCCTCAAGCTCCTACGAGCAGTACTTC
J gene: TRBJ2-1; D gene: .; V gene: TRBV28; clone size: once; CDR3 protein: CASSLWGGPNNEQFF; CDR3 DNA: TGTGCCAGCAGCCTCTGGGGGGGCCCAAACAATGAGCAGTTCTTC
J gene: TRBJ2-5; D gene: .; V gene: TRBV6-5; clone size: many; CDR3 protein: CASSGGRLVTQYF; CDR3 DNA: TGTGCCAGCAGTGGGGGTCGGCTTGTGACCCAGTACTTC
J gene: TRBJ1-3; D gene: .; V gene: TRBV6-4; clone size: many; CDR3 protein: CASRRRTDFSGNTIYF; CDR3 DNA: TGTGCCAGCCGCCGTCGGACGGATTTTTCTGGAAACACCATATATTTT
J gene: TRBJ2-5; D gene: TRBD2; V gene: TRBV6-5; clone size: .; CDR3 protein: CASSPSGTGGETQYF; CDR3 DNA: TGTGCCAGCAGCCCTAGCGGGACGGGCGGAGAGACCCAGTACTTC
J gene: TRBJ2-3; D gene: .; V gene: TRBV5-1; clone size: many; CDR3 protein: CASSKTIPDTQYF; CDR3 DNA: TGCGCCAGCAGCAAGACTATTCCAGATACGCAGTATTTT
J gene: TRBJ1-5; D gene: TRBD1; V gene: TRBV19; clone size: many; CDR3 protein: CASSTQGYSNQPQHF; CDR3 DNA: TGTGCCAGTAGTACACAGGGGTACAGCAATCAGCCCCAGCATTTT
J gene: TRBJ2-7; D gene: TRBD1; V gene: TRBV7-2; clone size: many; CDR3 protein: CASSLGITGGVDEQYF; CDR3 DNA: TGTGCCAGCAGCTTAGGGATTACAGGGGGCGTCGACGAGCAGTACTTC
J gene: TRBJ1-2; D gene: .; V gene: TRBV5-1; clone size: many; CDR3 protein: CASSPIIGGGHGYTF; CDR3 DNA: TGCGCCAGCAGCCCTATCATAGGGGGGGGCCATGGCTACACCTTC
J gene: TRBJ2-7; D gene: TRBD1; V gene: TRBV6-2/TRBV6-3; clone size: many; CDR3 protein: CASTRFQGAPHEQYF; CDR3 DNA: TGTGCCAGCACCCGCTTCCAGGGGGCTCCCCACGAGCAGTACTTC
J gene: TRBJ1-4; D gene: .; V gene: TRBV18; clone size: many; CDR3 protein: CASSPRDANEKLFF; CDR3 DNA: TGTGCCAGCTCACCACGTGACGCTAATGAAAAACTGTTTTTT
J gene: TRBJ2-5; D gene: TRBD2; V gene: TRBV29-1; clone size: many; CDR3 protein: CSVSGTSANLGQETQYF; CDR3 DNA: TGCAGCGTGTCCGGGACTAGCGCGAACCTGGGTCAAGAGACCCAGTACTTC
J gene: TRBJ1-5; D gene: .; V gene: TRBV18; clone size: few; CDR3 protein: CASSPTGTSDQPQHF; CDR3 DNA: TGTGCCAGCTCCCCAACAGGGACCAGCGATCAGCCCCAGCATTTT